The source of this TCR beta chain is a study of T cell repertoires in cytomegalovirus infection (dated 2019 in TCRdb). With respect to the entire study: The peptide stimulations were aimed at well-studied HLA-B-restricted epitopes as well as recently identified HLA-C-restricted CMV epitopes, whose presentation resists viral immunomodulation. Because public TCR beta signatures pointed to carriage of CMV infection together with the matching HLA type, the HLA type of each donor mattered for the analysis.

From the cysteine through the phenylalanine, the CDR3 covers 14 amino acids. The read is trimmed to its CDR3 DNA, 42 bases read in frame from base 1. In the germline V gene (reference sequence), CDR1 corresponds to SEHNR and CDR2 to FQNEAQ. Trimming accounts for 7 bases at V and 7 bases at J, while the number of junction bases matched to no gene is 9. In light of the paper, this sample's treatment or condition label describes: in vitro stimulation with specific CMV peptide epitopes to enrich CMV-specific T cells. The instrument was an Illumina HiSeq 1500. The raw public reads went through TCRdb reprocessing: fastp at Q25, MiXCR clone calling, in-frame beta chains kept. Rows are unified per CDR3 protein, each entry keeping the most common DNA and genes. Recorded for this sample are about a million distinct CDR3 sequences; approximately 31% of them occurred a single time. Around an eighth of the sample is held by the ten biggest clonotypes.

Regarding this clonotype: The antigen it binds to is not known. The record has no base qualities; no much larger clone is one base away.

The study at large found these results: The ex vivo response was dominated by HLA-C-restricted CMV-specific TCR beta clonotypes, and the single most frequent clonotype in two of eight donors was supplied by these HLA-C-restricted clonotypes. In both this cohort and an independent approximately 370-donor cohort, the cumulative frequency of public TCR beta family members distinguished carriers of CMV infection plus the relevant HLA type.

The chain employs TRBV7-9 and TRBJ2-1, with 8 junctional bases fitting TRBD2. The sequence was collected from a human donor in good health (CMV status not recorded). Some clones in this sample may be carry-over from other donors' samples. The sequenced sample was cultured CD8+ T cells from PBMCs, obtained from culture after CMV antigen stimulation. Here is the DNA: TGTGCCAGCAACCCCGGGGGGGCCGGGAATGAGCAGTTCTTC. This translates into CASNPGGAGNEQFF.